These 23 T cell receptor beta chains were all obtained from the same sample, sequenced in a study of cytomegalovirus exposure and HLA in healthy donors. In the PCR, 60 Vbeta and 13 Jbeta primers were used. Here immunoSEQ multiplex PCR was the method, and the copy in TCRdb shows in-frame clones only, minus some. The sample's table shows fewer than 200,000 clones. Sequenced: PBMCs. These receptors originate from a man aged 25-45 years in good health and CMV-seronegative.

The chain links TRBV27 to TRBJ2-5; maybe TRBD2 (5 bases). This CDR3 has 15 residues. CDR1 is MNHEY and CDR2 is SMNVEV in the germline V gene (reference sequence). The germline V and J ends were trimmed by 2 bases and 9 bases, with 19 bases remaining between them. Here the CDR3 reads CASSLIRAPAEAQYF. CDR3 nucleotide sequence: TGTGCCAGCAGTTTAATAAGGGCACCTGCGGAGGCCCAGTACTTC.

V is TRBV7-2 and J is TRBJ1-5; D might be TRBD1 (6 bases). This CDR3 comprises 16 residues. V lost 4 bases and J 7 bases, leaving 20 bases between the germline ends. Germline V lookup: CDR1 SGHTA, CDR2 FQGNSA. The CDR3 DNA reads TGTGCCAGCAGCTCCCACAGGGCCCGCGGATACCAGCCCCAGCATTTT. The encoded protein is CASSSHRARGYQPQHF.

The J gene is TRBJ1-6, the V gene TRBV10-3; 8 bases match TRBD1. Trimming took 4 bases from V and 0 from J; bases not matched to a gene: 11. CDR3 length equals 19 residues. The germline CDR1 and CDR2 sequences are ENHRY and SYGVKD. CDR3 bases: TGTGCCATCAGTGCCGGTCAGGACAGGGCGAGCTCCTATAATTCACCCCTCCACTTT. Protein sequence: CAISAGQDRASSYNSPLHF.

The genes are TRBV6-6 and TRBJ1-3, with 11 bases identical to TRBD1. The CDR3 loop spans 14 amino acids. J was trimmed by 2 bases and V by 10 bases; bases with no gene match: 4. Germline loops: CDR1 MNHNY, CDR2 SVGAGI (reference sequence). CDR3 amino acids: CATLDRGPGNTIYF. The CDR3 region has the DNA TGTGCCACCCTGGACAGGGGGCCTGGAAACACCATATATTTT.

The rearrangement joins TRBV4-2 to TRBJ2-7; 10 bases fit TRBD2. Trimming at V came to 0 bases and at J to 2 bases, leaving 4 bases not matched to a gene. The CDR3 consists of 16 residues. Germline V gives CDR1 LGHNA, CDR2 YNFKEQ. CDR3 amino acids: CASSQETSGLPYEQYF. As DNA, the CDR3 is TGTGCCAGCAGCCAAGAGACTAGCGGGTTGCCCTACGAGCAGTACTTC.

DNA for the CDR3: TGTGCCAGCAGCTTATACGGGAGTACAGATACGCAGTATTTT. Its translation is CASSLYGSTDTQYF. The chain recombines TRBV7-9 with TRBJ2-3, with D possibly being TRBD2 (6 bases). V gave up 2 bases and J gave up 3 bases, with 9 bases separating them. Looked up from germline, CDR1 is SEHNR and CDR2 is FQNEAQ (reference sequence). This CDR3 spans 14 amino acids.

The rearrangement joins TRBV7-9 to TRBJ1-1; the D gene is possibly TRBD1 (6 bases). This CDR3 region has 14 residues. Trimming cost V 4 bases and J 1 base, with 10 bases left between them. The germline V gene encodes CDR1 SEHNR and CDR2 FQNEAQ (reference sequence). This CDR3 is CASSWGHENTEAFF. CDR3 in DNA: TGTGCCAGCAGCTGGGGACACGAGAACACTGAAGCTTTCTTT.

The CDR3 protein is CASSQTGVANEKLFF. As DNA, the CDR3 is TGCGCCAGCAGCCAGACAGGGGTGGCTAATGAAAAACTGTTTTTT. This sequence joins TRBV5-1 and TRBJ1-4; TRBD1 matches at 8 bases. J lost 3 bases, V lost 4 bases, and 5 bases had no gene match. CDR3 size: 15 residues. From germline, CDR1 is SGHRS and CDR2 YFSETQ. Drawing the rest from reference TRBV5-1 and TRBJ1-4, the complete variable domain is KAGVTQTPRYLIKTRGQQVTLSCSPISGHRSVSWYQQTPGQGLQFLFEYFSETQRNKGNFPGRFSGRQFSNSRSEMNVSTLELGDSALYLCASSQTGVANEKLFFGSGTQLSVL.

The V call is TRBV25-1, the J call TRBJ1-2, with D possibly TRBD1 on 5 matching bases. Trimming shortened V by 6 bases and J by 8 bases, and 22 bases separated the two germline ends. In germline, CDR1 is MGHDK, CDR2 SYGVNS. CDR3 size: 15 residues. The CDR3 is CASRGGGDGIGGYTF. For the CDR3, the DNA is TGTGCCAGCAGGGGGGGAGGGGATGGCATTGGGGGCTACACCTTC.

This chain links TRBV11-2 with TRBJ2-1; D is perhaps TRBD1 (5 bases). The V gene lost 5 bases and the J gene lost 4 bases, with 15 bases spanning the gap. Per germline, CDR1 SGHAT and CDR2 FQNNGV. This CDR3 spans 15 amino acids. CDR3: CASSPSLGAYNEQFF. The CDR3 DNA sequence: TGTGCCAGCAGCCCATCCTTAGGGGCGTACAATGAGCAGTTCTTC.

The chain links TRBV7-8 to TRBJ1-2, with 12 positions matching TRBD1. This CDR3 is built from 16 residues. Germline loops: CDR1 SGHVS, CDR2 FQNEAQ. Trimming removed 7 bases from V and 4 bases from J; junction bases left unmatched: 10. CDR3 sequence (DNA): TGTGCCAGCACCCCTGGGACAGGGGGCGGTGGCTATGGCTACACCTTC. Translating gives CASTPGTGGGGYGYTF. The whole variable domain, remainder taken from reference TRBV7-8 and TRBJ1-2, is GAGVSQSPRYKVAKRGQDVALRCDPISGHVSLFWYQQALGQGPEFLTYFQNEAQLDKSGLPSDRFFAERPEGSVSTLKIQRTQQEDSAVYLCASTPGTGGGGYGYTFGSGTRLTVV.

The V gene is TRBV19, the J gene TRBJ2-5; perhaps TRBD2 as D (6 bases). The CDR3 extends over 14 amino acids. With 3 bases removed from V and 7 bases from J, the gap between germline ends came to 15 bases. Germline lookup yields CDR1 LNHDA and CDR2 SQIVND (reference sequence). The CDR3 loop is CASSIGGDSRTQYF. The CDR3 bases are TGTGCCAGTAGTATCGGCGGGGACTCGCGGACCCAGTACTTC.

The V and J genes are TRBV7-2 and TRBJ1-2, with 8 bases lining up with TRBD1. CDR1 SGHTA and CDR2 FQGNSA come from the germline V gene. The J segment lost 4 bases and the V segment lost 5 bases, leaving 9 bases of the junction unmatched. The CDR3 has 15 amino acids. The CDR3: CASSPQTGVGYGYTF. As DNA, the CDR3 is TGTGCCAGCAGCCCTCAGACAGGGGTTGGCTATGGCTACACCTTC.

Concerning this clone itself: A read error may produce the germline difference seen at one junction end. The gene calls are TRBV19 and TRBJ2-2, with 8 bases fitting TRBD2. Germline CDR1 reads LNHDA; CDR2 reads SQIVND (reference sequence). This CDR3 comprises 14 residues. As DNA, the CDR3 is TGTGCCAGTACCCAGCGGGGGTACACCGAGGAGCTGTTTTTT. Protein: CASTQRGYTEELFF.

This CDR3 reads CASSHGGNSYNEQFF. CDR3 DNA sequence: TGTGCCAGCAGCCACGGGGGAAACTCCTACAATGAGCAGTTCTTC. The J gene is TRBJ2-1, the V gene TRBV7-7, with TRBD2 as a possible D gene (6 bases). The CDR3 is made up of 15 amino acids. The ends were cut back, 5 bases at V and 0 bases at J, with 11 bases in the middle. Germline CDR1 reads SSHAT; CDR2 reads FNYEAQ (reference sequence).

The rearrangement links TRBV18 to TRBJ1-5, with 8 nucleotides matching TRBD1. Germline assignment: CDR1 KGHSH and CDR2 LQKENI. J gave up 1 base and V 4 bases, and 12 bases lay outside the gene matches. This CDR3 spans 18 amino acids. CDR3 in DNA: TGTGCCAGCTCACAAACAGGGGGAGACAGGGTGAGCAATCAGCCCCAGCATTTT. Residues: CASSQTGGDRVSNQPQHF.

The CDR3 loop reads CASSVAGGNQPQHF. Written as DNA, the CDR3 is TGTGCCAGCAGCGTAGCAGGGGGCAATCAGCCCCAGCATTTT. The chain employs TRBV9 and TRBJ1-5; tentatively, D is TRBD1 (6 bases). CDR1 is SGDLS, CDR2 YYNGEE, per germline. This CDR3 is built from 14 residues. The germline V and J ends were trimmed by 0 bases and 2 bases, with 6 bases remaining between them.

The V gene is TRBV6-5, the J gene TRBJ1-2; 7 bases are shared with TRBD1. The V segment lost 5 bases and the J segment 3 bases; nucleotides outside the gene matches: 9. The CDR3 contains 15 residues. Germline CDR1 and CDR2: MNHEY and SVGAGI. The CDR3 here is CASSQGQPLDYGYTF. As DNA, the CDR3 is TGTGCCAGCAGTCAGGGACAGCCGCTAGACTATGGCTACACCTTC.

V usage is TRBV6-1 and J usage is TRBJ1-1, with TRBD1 as a possible D gene (5 bases). The CDR3 is 11 residues long. Germline V CDR1 and CDR2: MNHNS, SASEGT. V was clipped by 4 bases and J by 10 bases, with 10 bases between them. The CDR3 coding sequence is TGTGCCAGCAGTGCCGGGGGGGGAGCTTTCTTT. Amino acids: CASSAGGGAFF.

DNA for the CDR3: TGTGCCACCAGTCCGGGCGAGGGCGAGCAGTACTTC. Its translation: CATSPGEGEQYF. The gene calls are TRBV15 and TRBJ2-7; D possibly corresponds to TRBD2 (5 bases). V was cut by 6 bases and J by 6 bases, with 12 bases left in between. CDR1 is LNHNV, CDR2 YYDKDF, per germline (reference sequence). The CDR3 sequence is 12 residues long.

The chain joins TRBV6-5 to TRBJ2-5; 7 bases are shared with TRBD1. J was trimmed by 5 bases and V by 8 bases; bases with no gene match: 8. CDR1 MNHEY and CDR2 SVGAGI come from the germline V gene. The CDR3 is made up of 13 amino acids. For the CDR3, the DNA is TGTGCCAGCCCCCCAGGGGGTAAGGAGACCCAGTACTTC. It encodes CASPPGGKETQYF.

The V and J genes are TRBV6-1 and TRBJ2-4; 8 bases line up with TRBD1. With 11 bases clipped from V and 4 bases from J, the junction kept 10 bases outside the gene matches. The CDR3 is made up of 14 amino acids. Germline-derived CDR1 and CDR2 are MNHNS and SASEGT. CDR3 sequence reads: CAPKGGQAKNIQYF. The CDR3 DNA reads as TGTGCCCCAAAGGGGGGACAGGCGAAAAACATTCAGTACTTC.

The chain carries TRBV5-6 and TRBJ2-7, with 7 bases lining up with TRBD1. This CDR3 has 14 residues. Trimming removed 1 base from V and 4 bases from J; junction bases left unmatched: 5. The germline CDR1 and CDR2 sequences are SGHDT and YYEEEE. In nucleotides, the CDR3 is TGTGCCAGCAGCTTGTTTGGACAGGATTACGAGCAGTACTTC. This encodes CASSLFGQDYEQYF.